This TCR beta chain was identified in a study of T-cell memory formation after mild COVID-19. Study background: Across donors, TCR clusters were largely donor specific.

Germline-derived CDR1 and CDR2 are KGHSH and LQKENI. Germline trimming cut 1 base from V and 6 bases from J; bases unmatched to any gene: 17. The CDR3 runs 19 residues. TCRdb analysed the 5' RACE reads with MiXCR anew, one entry per CDR3 protein. The sample lists a few hundred thousand distinct CDR3 sequences; around 10% were seen once. General study points: The finding that pre-infection memory included some responding clones suggested that cross-reactive memory joined. Contracting CD8+ clones were enriched in EMRA, CD4+ mainly in CM and EM.

Regarding this clonotype: Its antigen is not identified.

The source of this sequence is a young man who had mild COVID-19 (a few samples of this study predate the infection). Cell type and time point are not known. The chain recombines TRBV18 with TRBJ1-3; 8 bases align to TRBD1. The sequenced sample consisted of PBMCs or a T cell subset sorted from them (not recorded which). The CDR3 sequence: CASSPQGTGFRPEENTIYF. DNA of the CDR3: TGTGCCAGCTCACCACAAGGGACAGGCTTTCGACCGGAGGAAAACACCATATATTTT.